This passage covers 21 T cell receptor beta chains from one sample sequenced in a study of vaccination effects on CD4 cells after COVID-19. Antigen-specific CD4+ T cell clonotypes were called by their expansion after viral peptide-pool culture in ViraFEST. Culturing for about 9 days preceded CD4+ T cell isolation. Infection with SARS-CoV-2 occurred in the person between March and December 2020, and PCR confirmed it. Clones were read by immunoSEQ multiplex PCR, and TCRdb kept only the in-frame ones, dropping some. Of under 80,000 clones listed, around 70% are singletons. No antigen is known for these receptors. Sequencing used CD4+ T cells from PBMCs cultured with HIV peptides, obtained before COVID-19 vaccination. Stated subset: HIV-1 Nef peptide pool negative control/reference culture. These receptors originate from a human donor who had a prior SARS-CoV-2 infection.

The V and J genes are TRBV30 and TRBJ2-1; D uncertain. With 4 bases removed from V and 8 bases from J, the gap between germline ends came to 24 bases. The germline V gene has CDR1 GTSNPN and CDR2 SVGIG (reference sequence). This CDR3 comprises 16 residues. Here the CDR3 DNA reads TGTGCCTGGACTCTCCAACCCTACTTCCCATCAGATGAGCAGTTCTTC. Translated: CAWTLQPYFPSDEQFF.

The rearrangement joins TRBV5-4 to TRBJ2-2; D not resolved. Looked up from germline, CDR1 is SGHNT and CDR2 is YYREEE (reference sequence). The CDR3 is 13 amino acids. Trimming left V 10 bases short and J 3 bases short, with 13 bases between. CDR3: CAVEVWDTGELFF. The CDR3 DNA follows: TGTGCCGTCGAGGTTTGGGACACCGGGGAGCTGTTTTTT.

This clone showed up just a few times. The V and J genes are TRBV12-3 or TRBV12-4 and TRBJ1-5; D is unclear. V lost 5 bases to trimming and J lost 7 bases, with 12 bases between them. The CDR3 loop spans 13 amino acids. The CDR3 sequence is CASSEQLGQPQHF. CDR3 sequence (DNA): TGTGCCAGCAGTGAACAGTTGGGCCAGCCCCAGCATTTT.

The genes are TRBV5-8 and TRBJ2-3; 9 bases are a match to TRBD2. Germline V gene data show CDR1 as SGHTS and CDR2 as YDEGEE. Trimming at V came to 5 bases and at J to 6 bases, leaving 7 bases not matched to a gene. The CDR3 covers 14 residues. The CDR3 DNA reads as TGTGCCAGCAGACTCCGCGGGGGGGCCGATACGCAGTATTTT. It specifies CASRLRGGADTQYF.

CDR3 DNA sequence: TGCGCCAGCAGCTGGGGACTAGCCTCAGATACGCAGTATTTT. Its protein is CASSWGLASDTQYF. The J gene is TRBJ2-3, the V gene TRBV5-1; 9 nucleotides line up with TRBD2. The CDR3 sequence is 14 residues long. The V gene end was trimmed by 3 bases and the J gene end by 4 bases; junction bases not matched to a gene: 3. Germline CDR1 reads SGHRS; CDR2 reads YFSETQ.

V usage is TRBV2 and J usage is TRBJ1-4; maybe TRBD1 (5 bases). CDR1 and CDR2 (germline): SNHLY, FYNNEI. This CDR3 is 14 amino acids long. V shed 6 bases and J shed 8 bases, with 16 bases lying between them. CDR3 coding DNA: TGTGCCAGCAGGAGAGATCGGGGGGAGGAAAAACTGTTTTTT. Amino acid sequence: CASRRDRGEEKLFF.

The rearrangement uses TRBV11-3 and TRBJ2-1; TRBD2 aligns across 16 bases. V lost 5 bases and J lost 2; bases outside the gene matches: 3. Germline V CDR1 and CDR2: SGHNT, YENEEA. The CDR3 is 17 residues long. In DNA, the CDR3 is TGTGCCAGCAGCCCAGGGACTAGCGGGGGGGCCTACAATGAGCAGTTCTTC. The encoded protein is CASSPGTSGGAYNEQFF. Complete variable domain (other parts from reference TRBV11-3 and TRBJ2-1): EAGVVQSPRYKIIEKKQPVAFWCNPISGHNTLYWYLQNLGQGPELLIRYENEEAVDDSQLPKDRFSAERLKGVDSTLKIQPAELGDSAVYLCASSPGTSGGAYNEQFFGPGTRLTVL.

The chain recombines TRBV6-5 with TRBJ1-5; D is unresolved. Trimming removed 9 bases from V and 6 bases from J, with 18 bases in between. The germline CDR1 and CDR2 sequences are MNHEY and SVGAGI. This CDR3 spans 14 amino acids. For the CDR3, the DNA is TGTGCCAGTTCTCCGGGAAGCCCCTCTCAGCCCCAGCATTTT. This codes for CASSPGSPSQPQHF.

V usage is TRBV6-5 and J usage is TRBJ2-1; tentatively, D is TRBD1 or TRBD2 (5 bases each). The germline V gene encodes CDR1 MNHEY and CDR2 SVGAGI. Trimming cost V 6 bases and J 4 bases, with 16 bases left between them. The CDR3 spans 15 residues. The CDR3 sequence is CASRQGPQEYNEQFF. The CDR3 nucleotides are TGTGCCAGCAGGCAGGGACCCCAAGAATACAATGAGCAGTTCTTC.

The chain couples TRBV7-8 to TRBJ2-1, with a possible D match to TRBD2 (6 bases). Germline V gives CDR1 SGHVS, CDR2 FQNEAQ. The CDR3 is made up of 15 amino acids. V lost 5 bases to trimming and J lost 2 bases, with 13 bases between them. This CDR3 is CASSAPSSAYNEQFF. In DNA form, the CDR3 reads TGTGCCAGCAGCGCGCCCTCTAGCGCCTACAATGAGCAGTTCTTC.

This clone has only a few counts. This CDR3 is CASSQVAGAPSGANVLTF. As DNA, the CDR3 is TGTGCCAGCAGCCAAGTAGCGGGGGCCCCCTCTGGGGCCAACGTCCTGACTTTC. The chain links TRBV3-1 (or the pseudogene TRBV3-2) to TRBJ2-6, with 9 positions matching TRBD2. CDR1 LGHDT and CDR2 YNNKEL come from the germline V gene (reference sequence). The CDR3 has 18 amino acids. Trimming at V came to 1 base and at J to 0 bases, leaving 4 bases not matched to a gene.

J is TRBJ2-2 and V is TRBV3-1 (or the pseudogene TRBV3-2); 14 nucleotides align to TRBD2. J lost 3 bases, V lost 5 bases, and 5 bases had no gene match. Germline CDR1 reads LGHDT; CDR2 reads YNNKEL (reference sequence). This CDR3 comprises 17 residues. The CDR3 DNA reads TGTGCCAGCAGCACCGGACTAGCGGGGGGCCACACCGGGGAGCTGTTTTTT. Its protein product is CASSTGLAGGHTGELFF.

The chain is built from TRBV2 and TRBJ1-2; TRBD1 agrees at 12 bases. Germline V gene sequence: CDR1 SNHLY, CDR2 FYNNEI. This CDR3 has 15 amino acids. V was pared by 6 bases and J by 8 bases, with 10 bases of the junction left unmatched. CDR3 region: CASRGQGAFLGGYTF. CDR3 DNA sequence: TGTGCCAGCAGGGGACAGGGGGCGTTTCTTGGCGGCTACACCTTC.

J is TRBJ2-2 and V is TRBV6-5; TRBD1 agrees at 10 bases. The length of the CDR3 is 15 residues. Losses at the gene ends were 5 bases for V and 5 bases for J; bases not matched to a gene: 5. Per the germline V gene, CDR1 is MNHEY and CDR2 is SVGAGI. The CDR3 spells CASSRQGAPTGELFF. In DNA form, the CDR3 reads TGTGCCAGCAGTCGACAGGGGGCGCCTACCGGGGAGCTGTTTTTT.

The chain has TRBV15 and TRBJ1-5; no firm D call. Germline loops: CDR1 LNHNV, CDR2 YYDKDF (reference sequence). V lost 0 bases and J lost 6, with 6 bases in between. The CDR3 loop spans 13 amino acids. CDR3 bases: TGTGCCACCAGCAGAGATCGTAGTCAGCCCCAGCATTTT. Translated, it gives CATSRDRSQPQHF.

The rearrangement joins TRBV6-5 to TRBJ1-2; D may be TRBD1 (5 bases). V shed 7 bases and J shed 7 bases, with 19 bases lying between them. Per germline, CDR1 MNHEY and CDR2 SVGAGI. The CDR3 covers 14 residues. Here the CDR3 reads CASTPRREVFGYTF. In nucleotides, the CDR3 is TGTGCCAGCACCCCACGCAGGGAAGTTTTTGGCTACACCTTC.

The chain joins TRBV12-3 or TRBV12-4 to TRBJ1-3, with 7 bases identical to TRBD1. The V gene end was trimmed by 10 bases and the J gene end by 2 bases; junction bases not matched to a gene: 5. The CDR3 runs 13 residues. The CDR3 DNA sequence: TGTGCCACCGCGACAGGGACTGGAAACACCATATATTTT. Residues: CATATGTGNTIYF.

On this clone itself: Distinct nucleotide sequences in the sample also encode this CDR3. This rearrangement joins TRBV18 to TRBJ2-2, with TRBD1 matching 12 bases. The CDR3 runs to 16 residues. Trimming removed 5 bases from V and 5 bases from J; junction bases left unmatched: 6. Germline assignment: CDR1 KGHSH and CDR2 LQKENI. The CDR3 region is CASSRPGQGATGELFF. DNA of the CDR3: TGTGCCAGCTCAAGGCCGGGACAGGGGGCTACCGGGGAGCTGTTTTTT. Drawing the rest from reference TRBV18 and TRBJ2-2, the complete variable domain is NAGVMQNPRHLVRRRGQEARLRCSPMKGHSHVYWYRQLPEEGLKFMVYLQKENIIDESGMPKERFSAEFPKEGPSILRIQQVVRGDSAAYFCASSRPGQGATGELFFGEGSRLTVL.

About this clone: At one end, the junction sequence differs from germline, possibly due to a read error. The chain couples TRBV7-7 to TRBJ2-1; TRBD2 might be the D (6 bases). The CDR3 contains 17 residues. The V gene's germline CDR1 is SSHAT and CDR2 FNYEAQ (reference sequence). Here the CDR3 DNA reads TGTGCTAGCAGCTTAGGGCTTGTCGGGAGTGTCGGCAATGAGCAGTTCTTC. It is translated as CASSLGLVGSVGNEQFF.

The chain carries TRBV19 and TRBJ2-5; D unresolved. Germline assignment: CDR1 LNHDA and CDR2 SQIVND (reference sequence). V gave up 6 bases and J gave up 4 bases, with 6 bases separating them. The CDR3 consists of 11 residues. The CDR3, as DNA: TGTGCCAGTAGCCGAGGAGAGACCCAGTACTTC. It encodes CASSRGETQYF.

The gene calls are TRBV9 and TRBJ2-7, with 9 nucleotides matching TRBD1. From germline, CDR1 is SGDLS and CDR2 YYNGEE. V shed 1 base and J 10 bases; nucleotides not matched to a gene: 9. The CDR3 runs to 14 residues. The CDR3 DNA follows: TGTGCCAGCAGCGTAACAGGGGGCGCGGGAGATCAGTACTTC. Its protein is CASSVTGGAGDQYF.